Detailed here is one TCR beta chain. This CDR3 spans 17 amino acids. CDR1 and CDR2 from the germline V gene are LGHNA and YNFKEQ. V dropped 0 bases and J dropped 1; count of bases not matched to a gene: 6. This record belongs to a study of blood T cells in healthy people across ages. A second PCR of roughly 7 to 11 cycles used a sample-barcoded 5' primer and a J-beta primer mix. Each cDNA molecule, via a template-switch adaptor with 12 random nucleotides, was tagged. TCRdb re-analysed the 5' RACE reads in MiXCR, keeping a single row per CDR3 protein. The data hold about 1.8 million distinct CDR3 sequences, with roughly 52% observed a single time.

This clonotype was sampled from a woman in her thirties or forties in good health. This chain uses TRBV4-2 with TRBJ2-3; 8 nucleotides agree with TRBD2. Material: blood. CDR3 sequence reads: CASSQEQGSGGTDTQYF. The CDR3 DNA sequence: TGTGCCAGCAGCCAAGAACAAGGTAGCGGGGGCACAGATACGCAGTATTTT.